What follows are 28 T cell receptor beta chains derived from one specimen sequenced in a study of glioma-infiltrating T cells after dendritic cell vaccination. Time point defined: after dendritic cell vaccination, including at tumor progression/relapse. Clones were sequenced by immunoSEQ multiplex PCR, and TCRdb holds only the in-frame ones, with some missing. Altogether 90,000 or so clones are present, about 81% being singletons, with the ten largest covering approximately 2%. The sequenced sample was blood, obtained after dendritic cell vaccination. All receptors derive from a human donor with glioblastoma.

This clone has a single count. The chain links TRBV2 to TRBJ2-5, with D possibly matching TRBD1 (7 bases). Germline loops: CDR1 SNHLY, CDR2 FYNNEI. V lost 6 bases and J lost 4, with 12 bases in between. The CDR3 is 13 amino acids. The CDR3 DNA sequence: TGTGCCAGCAGCAGGGGGGAACGAGAGACCCAGTACTTC. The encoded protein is CASSRGERETQYF.

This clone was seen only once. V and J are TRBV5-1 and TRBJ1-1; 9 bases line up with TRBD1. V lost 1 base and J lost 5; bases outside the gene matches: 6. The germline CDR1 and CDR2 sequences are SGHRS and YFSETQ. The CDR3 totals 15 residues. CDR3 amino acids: CASSLSGQGETEAFF. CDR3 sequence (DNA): TGCGCCAGCAGCTTGTCGGGACAGGGAGAGACTGAAGCTTTCTTT.

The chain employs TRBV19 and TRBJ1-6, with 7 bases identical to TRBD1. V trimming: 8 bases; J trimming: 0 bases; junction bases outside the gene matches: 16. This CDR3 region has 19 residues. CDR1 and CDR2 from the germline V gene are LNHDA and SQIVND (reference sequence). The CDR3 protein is CASRGTELKRSSYNSPLHF. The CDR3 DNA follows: TGTGCCAGTCGTGGGACAGAATTAAAGAGGAGCTCCTATAATTCACCCCTCCACTTT.

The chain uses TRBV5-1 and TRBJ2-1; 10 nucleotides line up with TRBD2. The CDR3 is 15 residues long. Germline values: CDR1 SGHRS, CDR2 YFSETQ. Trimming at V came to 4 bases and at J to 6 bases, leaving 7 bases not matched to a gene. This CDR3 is CASSLGLAETNEQFF. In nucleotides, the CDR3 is TGCGCCAGCAGCCTCGGACTAGCGGAGACCAATGAGCAGTTCTTC. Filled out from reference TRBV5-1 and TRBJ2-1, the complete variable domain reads KAGVTQTPRYLIKTRGQQVTLSCSPISGHRSVSWYQQTPGQGLQFLFEYFSETQRNKGNFPGRFSGRQFSNSRSEMNVSTLELGDSALYLCASSLGLAETNEQFFGPGTRLTVL.

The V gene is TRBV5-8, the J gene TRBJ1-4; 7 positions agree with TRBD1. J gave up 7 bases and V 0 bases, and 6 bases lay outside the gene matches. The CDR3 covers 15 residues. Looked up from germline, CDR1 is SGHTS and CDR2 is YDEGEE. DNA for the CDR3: TGTGCCAGCAGCTTGGGAGGGGGGACAGCTGAAAAACTGTTTTTT. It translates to CASSLGGGTAEKLFF.

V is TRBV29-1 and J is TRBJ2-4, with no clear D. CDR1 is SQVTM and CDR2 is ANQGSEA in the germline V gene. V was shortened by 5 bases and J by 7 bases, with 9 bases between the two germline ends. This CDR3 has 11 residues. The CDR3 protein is CSVHSMNIQYF. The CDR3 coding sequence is TGCAGCGTTCACAGTATGAACATTCAGTACTTC. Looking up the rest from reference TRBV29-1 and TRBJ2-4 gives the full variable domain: SAVISQKPSRDICQRGTSLTIQCQVDSQVTMMFWYRQQPGQSLTLIATANQGSEATYESGFVIDKFPISRPNLTFSTLTVSNMSPEDSSIYLCSVHSMNIQYFGAGTRLSVL.

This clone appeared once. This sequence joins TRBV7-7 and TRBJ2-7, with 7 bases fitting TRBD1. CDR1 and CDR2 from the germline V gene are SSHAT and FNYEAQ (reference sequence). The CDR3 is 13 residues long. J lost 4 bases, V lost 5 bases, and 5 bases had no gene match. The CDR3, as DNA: TGTGCCAGCAGCGAAAACAGGGGTTACGAGCAGTACTTC. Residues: CASSENRGYEQYF.

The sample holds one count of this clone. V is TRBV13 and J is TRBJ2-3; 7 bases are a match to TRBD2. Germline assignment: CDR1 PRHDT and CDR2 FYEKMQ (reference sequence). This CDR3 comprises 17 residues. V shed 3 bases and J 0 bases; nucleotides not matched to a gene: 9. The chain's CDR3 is CASSFYPAGTSTDTQYF. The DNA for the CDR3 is TGTGCCAGCAGCTTTTACCCAGCGGGGACTAGCACAGATACGCAGTATTTT.

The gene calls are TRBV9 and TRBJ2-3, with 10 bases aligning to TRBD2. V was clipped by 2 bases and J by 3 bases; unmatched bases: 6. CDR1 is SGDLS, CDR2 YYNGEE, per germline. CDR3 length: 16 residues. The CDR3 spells CASSVVAGGKTDTQYF. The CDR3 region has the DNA TGTGCCAGCAGCGTTGTAGCGGGGGGTAAGACAGATACGCAGTATTTT. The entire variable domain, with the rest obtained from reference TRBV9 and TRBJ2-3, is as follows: DSGVTQTPKHLITATGQRVTLRCSPRSGDLSVYWYQQSLDQGLQFLIQYYNGEERAKGNILERFSAQQFPDLHSELNLSSLELGDSALYFCASSVVAGGKTDTQYFGPGTRLTVL.

CDR3 sequence reads: CASRGTGVGGAFF. CDR3 DNA: TGTGCCAGTAGGGGGACAGGGGTAGGGGGGGCTTTCTTT. V is TRBV19 and J is TRBJ1-1, with 10 nucleotides matching TRBD1. This CDR3 spans 13 amino acids. Trimming at V came to 6 bases and at J to 11 bases, leaving 9 bases not matched to a gene. CDR1 is LNHDA, CDR2 SQIVND, per germline (reference sequence).

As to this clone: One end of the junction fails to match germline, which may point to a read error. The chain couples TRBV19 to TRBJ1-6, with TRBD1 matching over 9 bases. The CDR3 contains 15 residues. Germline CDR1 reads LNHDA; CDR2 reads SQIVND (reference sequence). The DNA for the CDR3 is TGTGCCAGTAGCATAGGACAGGGGCGGAATTCACCCCTCCACTTT. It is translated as CASSIGQGRNSPLHF.

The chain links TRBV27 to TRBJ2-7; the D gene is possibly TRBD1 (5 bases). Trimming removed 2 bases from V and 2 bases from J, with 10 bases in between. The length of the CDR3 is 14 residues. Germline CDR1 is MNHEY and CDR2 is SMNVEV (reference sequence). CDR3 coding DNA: TGTGCCAGCAGTTTAGTTGGCAGGGCCTACGAGCAGTACTTC. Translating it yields CASSLVGRAYEQYF.

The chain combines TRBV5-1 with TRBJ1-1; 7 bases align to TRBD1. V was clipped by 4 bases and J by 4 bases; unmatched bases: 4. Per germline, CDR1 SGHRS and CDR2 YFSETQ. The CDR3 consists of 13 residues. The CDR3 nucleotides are TGCGCCAGCAGCCAAGACAGGGCCACTGAAGCTTTCTTT. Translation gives CASSQDRATEAFF.

The CDR3: CASSLQTGLGAEAFF. The CDR3 bases are TGCGCCAGCAGCTTACAGACAGGGTTAGGCGCTGAAGCTTTCTTT. This rearrangement joins TRBV5-1 to TRBJ1-1; 7 positions agree with TRBD1. V dropped 2 bases and J dropped 6; count of bases not matched to a gene: 10. The V gene's germline CDR1 is SGHRS and CDR2 YFSETQ. CDR3 size: 15 residues.

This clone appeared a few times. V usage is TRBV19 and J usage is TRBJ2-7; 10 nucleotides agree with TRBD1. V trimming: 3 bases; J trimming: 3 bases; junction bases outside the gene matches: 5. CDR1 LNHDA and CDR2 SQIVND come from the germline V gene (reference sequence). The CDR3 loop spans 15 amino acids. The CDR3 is CASSMIRDRGYEQYF. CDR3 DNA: TGTGCCAGTAGTATGATACGGGACAGGGGCTACGAGCAGTACTTC. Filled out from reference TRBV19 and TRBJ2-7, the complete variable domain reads DGGITQSPKYLFRKEGQNVTLSCEQNLNHDAMYWYRQDPGQGLRLIYYSQIVNDFQKGDIAEGYSVSREKKESFPLTVTSAQKNPTAFYLCASSMIRDRGYEQYFGPGTRLTVT.

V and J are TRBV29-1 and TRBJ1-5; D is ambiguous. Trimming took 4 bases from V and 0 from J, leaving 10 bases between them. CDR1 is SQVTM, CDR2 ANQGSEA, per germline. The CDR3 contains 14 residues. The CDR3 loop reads CSVGAGTSNQPQHF. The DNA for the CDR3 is TGCAGCGTTGGGGCAGGAACTAGCAATCAGCCCCAGCATTTT.

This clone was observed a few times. The chain's CDR3 is CASSQGLAGELYEQFF. The CDR3 bases are TGTGCCAGCAGCCAAGGACTAGCGGGAGAGTTGTATGAGCAGTTCTTC. The V and J genes are TRBV4-2 and TRBJ2-1, with 12 bases aligning to TRBD2. With V trimmed by 1 base and J by 8 bases, 6 bases remained unmatched. The germline V gene has CDR1 LGHNA and CDR2 YNFKEQ. The length of the CDR3 is 16 residues.

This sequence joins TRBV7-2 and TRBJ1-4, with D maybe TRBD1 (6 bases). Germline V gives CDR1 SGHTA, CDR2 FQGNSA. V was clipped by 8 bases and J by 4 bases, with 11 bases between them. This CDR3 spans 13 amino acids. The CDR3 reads CASHRDGNEKLFF. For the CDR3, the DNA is TGTGCCAGCCACAGGGATGGTAATGAAAAACTGTTTTTT.

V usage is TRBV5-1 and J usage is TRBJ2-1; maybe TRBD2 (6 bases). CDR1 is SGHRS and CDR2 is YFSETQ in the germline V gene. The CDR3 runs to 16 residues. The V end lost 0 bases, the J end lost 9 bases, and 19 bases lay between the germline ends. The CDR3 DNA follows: TGCGCCAGCAGCTTGGGTGGAGGGACCCCACGTGGTGAGCAGTTCTTC. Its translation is CASSLGGGTPRGEQFF.

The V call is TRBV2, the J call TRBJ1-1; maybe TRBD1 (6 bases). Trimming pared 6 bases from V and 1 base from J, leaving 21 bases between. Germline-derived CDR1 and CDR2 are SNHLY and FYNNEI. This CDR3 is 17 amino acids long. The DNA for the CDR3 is TGTGCCAGCAGGGGATTTACAACAGGGATCTCGAACACTGAAGCTTTCTTT. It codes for CASRGFTTGISNTEAFF.

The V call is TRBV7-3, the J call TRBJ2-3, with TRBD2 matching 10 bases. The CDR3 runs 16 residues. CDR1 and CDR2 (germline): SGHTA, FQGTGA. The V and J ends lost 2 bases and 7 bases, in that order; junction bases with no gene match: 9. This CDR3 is CASSLRGAGGGNTQYF. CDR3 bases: TGTGCCAGCAGCTTACGCGGAGCGGGAGGGGGCAATACGCAGTATTTT.

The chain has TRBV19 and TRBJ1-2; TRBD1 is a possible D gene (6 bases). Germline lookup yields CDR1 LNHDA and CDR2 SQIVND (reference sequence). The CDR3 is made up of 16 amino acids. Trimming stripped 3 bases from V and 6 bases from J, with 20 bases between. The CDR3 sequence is CASSINRESTVNGYTF. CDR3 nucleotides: TGTGCCAGTAGTATCAACAGGGAATCTACCGTTAATGGCTACACCTTC.

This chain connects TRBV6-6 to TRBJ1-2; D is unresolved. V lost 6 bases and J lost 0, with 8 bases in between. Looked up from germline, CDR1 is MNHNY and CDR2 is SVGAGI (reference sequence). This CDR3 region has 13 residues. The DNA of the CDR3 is TGTGCCAGCAGCCCCACTGCTAACTATGGCTACACCTTC. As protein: CASSPTANYGYTF.

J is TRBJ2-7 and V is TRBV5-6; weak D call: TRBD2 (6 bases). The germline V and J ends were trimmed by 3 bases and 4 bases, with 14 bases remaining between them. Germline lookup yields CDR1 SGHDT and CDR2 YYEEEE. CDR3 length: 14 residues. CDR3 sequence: CASSWTQTRYEQYV. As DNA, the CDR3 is TGTGCCAGCAGCTGGACCCAGACTAGATACGAGCAGTACGTC.

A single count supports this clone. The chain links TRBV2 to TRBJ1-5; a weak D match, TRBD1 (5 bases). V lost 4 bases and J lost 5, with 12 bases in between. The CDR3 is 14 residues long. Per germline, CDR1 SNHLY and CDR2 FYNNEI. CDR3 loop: CASSVRQGDQPQHF. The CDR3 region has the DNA TGTGCCAGCAGTGTTAGGCAGGGCGATCAGCCCCAGCATTTT.

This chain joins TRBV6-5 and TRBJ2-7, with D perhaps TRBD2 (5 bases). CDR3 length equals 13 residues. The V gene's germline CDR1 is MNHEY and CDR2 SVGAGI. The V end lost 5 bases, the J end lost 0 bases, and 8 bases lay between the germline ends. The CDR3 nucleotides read TGTGCCAGCAGTCGGAGCGGCTCCTACGAGCAGTACGTC. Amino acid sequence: CASSRSGSYEQYV.

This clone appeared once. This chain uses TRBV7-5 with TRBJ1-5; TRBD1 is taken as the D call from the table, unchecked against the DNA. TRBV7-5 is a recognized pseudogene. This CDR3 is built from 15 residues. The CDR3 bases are TGTGCCAGAAGCTTAAAGGACAGTCATAATCAGCCCCAGCATTTT. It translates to CARSLKDSHNQPQHF.

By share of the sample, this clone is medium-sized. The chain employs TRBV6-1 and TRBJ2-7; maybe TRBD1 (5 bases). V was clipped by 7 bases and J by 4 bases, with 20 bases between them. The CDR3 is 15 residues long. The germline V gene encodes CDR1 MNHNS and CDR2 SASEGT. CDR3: CASTYSGHRFYEQYV. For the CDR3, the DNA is TGTGCCAGCACGTATAGTGGACACCGTTTTTACGAGCAGTACGTC.